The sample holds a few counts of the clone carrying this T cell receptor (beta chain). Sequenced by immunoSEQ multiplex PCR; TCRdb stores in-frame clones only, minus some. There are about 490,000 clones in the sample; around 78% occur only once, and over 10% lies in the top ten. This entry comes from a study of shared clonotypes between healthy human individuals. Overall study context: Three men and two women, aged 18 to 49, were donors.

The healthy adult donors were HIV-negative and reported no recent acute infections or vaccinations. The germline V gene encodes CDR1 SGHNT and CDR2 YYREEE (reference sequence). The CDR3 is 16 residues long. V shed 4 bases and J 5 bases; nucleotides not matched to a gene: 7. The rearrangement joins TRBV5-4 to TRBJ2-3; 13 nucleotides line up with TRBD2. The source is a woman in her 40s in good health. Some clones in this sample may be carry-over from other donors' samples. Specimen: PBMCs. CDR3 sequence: CASSPGLAGSGDTQYF. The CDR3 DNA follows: TGTGCCAGCAGCCCGGGACTAGCGGGATCGGGAGATACGCAGTATTTT.